This T cell receptor beta chain derives from a study of regulatory T cells in long-lasting Graves disease. The study's findings and limits: Patients with persistent Graves' had lower TCR diversity than newly diagnosed patients.

CDR3-region Arm-PCR and iRepertoire HTBI primers produced the TCR beta libraries. Per the original data handling: Samples jointly harbored about 62 TRBV and about 14 TRBJ segments. TCRdb reprocessed the multiplex PCR reads with MiXCR, giving one entry per CDR3 protein. V and J calls and clone size were set by TCRdb, not the authors. The table shows hundreds of thousands of distinct CDR3 sequences, with about 16% occurring only once. This clonotype was seen many times. What it binds is not known. The time point is: newly diagnosed GD, antithyroid drugs for less than 3 months. The authors made the TCR library using RNA they extracted from PBMCs. Peripheral blood, around 9 milliliters per patient, was collected in EDTA tubes. This same sample was also part of a study on T cells in Graves' hyperthyroidism and ophthalmopathy. As that report states: Initially, a first-round RT-PCR of the TCR CDR3 employed the HTBI primer set.

Sequenced material: peripheral blood mononuclear cells (PBMCs), taken at new diagnosis, from a patient treated with antithyroid drugs. The clonotype comes from a woman aged 35 to 60 with Graves disease.

Here the CDR3 DNA reads TGTGCCACCTTCGGGGGATCGGGTAATAATTCACCCCTCCACTTT. Protein sequence: CATFGGSGNNSPLHF. The chain has TRBV6-4 and TRBJ1-6, with D tentatively TRBD1 (5 bases). The CDR3 has 15 amino acids. The ends were cut back, 10 bases at V and 5 bases at J, with 18 bases in the middle. Germline V gene data show CDR1 as MRHNA and CDR2 as SNTAGT.